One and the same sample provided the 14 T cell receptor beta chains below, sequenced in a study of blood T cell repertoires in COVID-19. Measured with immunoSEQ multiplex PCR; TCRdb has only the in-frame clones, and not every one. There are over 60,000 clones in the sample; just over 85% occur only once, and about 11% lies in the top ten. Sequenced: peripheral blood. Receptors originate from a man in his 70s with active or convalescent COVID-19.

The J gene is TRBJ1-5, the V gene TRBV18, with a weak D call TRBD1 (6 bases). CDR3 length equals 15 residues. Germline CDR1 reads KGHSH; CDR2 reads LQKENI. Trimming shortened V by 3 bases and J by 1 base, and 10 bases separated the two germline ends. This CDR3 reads CASSPGALSNQPQHF. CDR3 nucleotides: TGTGCCAGCTCACCGGGGGCCCTAAGCAATCAGCCCCAGCATTTT.

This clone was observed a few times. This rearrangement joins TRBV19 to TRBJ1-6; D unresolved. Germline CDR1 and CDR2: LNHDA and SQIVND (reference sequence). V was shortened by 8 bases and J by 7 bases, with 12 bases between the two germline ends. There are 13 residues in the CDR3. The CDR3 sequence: CASGSRVNSPLHF. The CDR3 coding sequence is TGTGCCAGTGGATCCCGGGTGAATTCACCCCTCCACTTT.

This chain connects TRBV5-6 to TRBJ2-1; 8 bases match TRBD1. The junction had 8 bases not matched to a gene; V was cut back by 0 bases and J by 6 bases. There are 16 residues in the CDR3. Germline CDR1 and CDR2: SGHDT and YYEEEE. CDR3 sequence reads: CASSLASRQGTNEQFF. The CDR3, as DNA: TGTGCCAGCAGCTTGGCTTCGAGACAGGGGACCAATGAGCAGTTCTTC.

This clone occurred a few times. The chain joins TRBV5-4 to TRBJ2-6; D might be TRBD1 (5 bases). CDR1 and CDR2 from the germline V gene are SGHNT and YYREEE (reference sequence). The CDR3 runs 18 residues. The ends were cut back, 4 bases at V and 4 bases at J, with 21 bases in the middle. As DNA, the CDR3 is TGTGCCAGCAGCCCAGGGAAGCCCCGAGTAGCAGGGGCCAACGTCCTGACTTTC. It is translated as CASSPGKPRVAGANVLTF. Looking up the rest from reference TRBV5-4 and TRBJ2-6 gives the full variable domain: ETGVTQSPTHLIKTRGQQVTLRCSSQSGHNTVSWYQQALGQGPQFIFQYYREEENGRGNFPPRFSGLQFPNYSSELNVNALELDDSALYLCASSPGKPRVAGANVLTFGAGSRLTVL.

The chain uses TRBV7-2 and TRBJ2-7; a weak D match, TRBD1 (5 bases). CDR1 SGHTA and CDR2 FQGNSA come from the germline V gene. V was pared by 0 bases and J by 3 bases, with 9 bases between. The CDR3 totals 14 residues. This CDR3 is CASSLAQGFYEQYF. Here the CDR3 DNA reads TGTGCCAGCAGCTTAGCCCAGGGCTTCTACGAGCAGTACTTC.

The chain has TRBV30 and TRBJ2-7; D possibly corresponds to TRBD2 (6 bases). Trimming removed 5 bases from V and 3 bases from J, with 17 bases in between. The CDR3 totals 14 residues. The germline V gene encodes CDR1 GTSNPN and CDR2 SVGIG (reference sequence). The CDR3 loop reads CAWCSQAGSYEQYF. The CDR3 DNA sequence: TGTGCCTGGTGTTCCCAGGCGGGAAGCTACGAGCAGTACTTC.

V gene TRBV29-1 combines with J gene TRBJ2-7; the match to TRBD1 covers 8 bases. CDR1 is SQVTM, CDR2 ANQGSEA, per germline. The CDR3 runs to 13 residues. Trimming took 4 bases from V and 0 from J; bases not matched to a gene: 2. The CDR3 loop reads CSVVQGASYEQYF. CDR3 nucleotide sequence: TGCAGCGTTGTTCAGGGGGCCTCCTACGAGCAGTACTTC.

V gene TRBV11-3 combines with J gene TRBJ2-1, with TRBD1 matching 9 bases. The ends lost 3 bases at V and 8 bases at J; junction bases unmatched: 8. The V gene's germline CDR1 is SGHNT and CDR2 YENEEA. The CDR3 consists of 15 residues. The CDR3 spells CASSFTGTGIDEQFF. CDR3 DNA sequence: TGTGCCAGCAGCTTCACCGGGACAGGGATCGATGAGCAGTTCTTC.

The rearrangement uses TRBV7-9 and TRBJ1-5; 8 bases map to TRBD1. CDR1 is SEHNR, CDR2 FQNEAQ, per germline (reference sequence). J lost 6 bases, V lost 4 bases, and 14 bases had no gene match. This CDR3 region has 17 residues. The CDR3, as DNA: TGTGCCAGCAGCTCCTTCGCAGGGGGCAAGCGAGGTCAGCCCCAGCATTTT. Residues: CASSSFAGGKRGQPQHF.

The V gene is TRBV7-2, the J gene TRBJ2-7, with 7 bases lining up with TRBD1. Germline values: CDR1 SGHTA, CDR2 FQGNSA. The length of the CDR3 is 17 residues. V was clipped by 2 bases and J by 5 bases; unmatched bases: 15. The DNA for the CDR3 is TGTGCCAGCAGCTTAATAGGACCGACAGGGATGAGCAACGAGCAGTACTTC. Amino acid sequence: CASSLIGPTGMSNEQYF.

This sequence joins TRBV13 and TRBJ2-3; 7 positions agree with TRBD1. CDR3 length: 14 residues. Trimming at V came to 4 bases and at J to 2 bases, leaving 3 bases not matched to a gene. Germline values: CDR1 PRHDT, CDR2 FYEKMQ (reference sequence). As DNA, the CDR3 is TGTGCCAGCAGCTCGGACAGGTACACAGATACGCAGTATTTT. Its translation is CASSSDRYTDTQYF. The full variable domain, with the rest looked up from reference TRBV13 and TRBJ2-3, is AAGVIQSPRHLIKEKRETATLKCYPIPRHDTVYWYQQGPGQDPQFLISFYEKMQSDKGSIPDRFSAQQFSDYHSELNMSSLELGDSALYFCASSSDRYTDTQYFGPGTRLTVL.

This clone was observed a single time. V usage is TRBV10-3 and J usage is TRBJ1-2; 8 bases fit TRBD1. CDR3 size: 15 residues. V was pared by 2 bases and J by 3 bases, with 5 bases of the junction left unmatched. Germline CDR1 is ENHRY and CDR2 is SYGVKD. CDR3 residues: CAISEGAGGYYGYTF. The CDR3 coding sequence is TGTGCCATCAGTGAGGGGGCAGGGGGCTACTATGGCTACACCTTC.

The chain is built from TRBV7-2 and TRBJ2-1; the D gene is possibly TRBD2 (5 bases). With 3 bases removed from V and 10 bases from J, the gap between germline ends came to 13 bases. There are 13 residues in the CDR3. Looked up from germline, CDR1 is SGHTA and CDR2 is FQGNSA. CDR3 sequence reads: CASSLDSAIEQFF. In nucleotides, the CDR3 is TGTGCCAGCAGCTTGGACTCAGCTATCGAGCAGTTCTTC.

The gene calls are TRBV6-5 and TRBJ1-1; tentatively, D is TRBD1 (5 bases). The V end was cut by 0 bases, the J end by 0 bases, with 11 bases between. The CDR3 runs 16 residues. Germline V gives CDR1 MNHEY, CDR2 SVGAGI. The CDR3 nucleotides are TGTGCCAGCAGTTACTCTAGGGGACTGATGAACACTGAAGCTTTCTTT. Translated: CASSYSRGLMNTEAFF.